One and the same sample provided the 8 T cell receptor beta chains below, sequenced in a study of blood T cell repertoires in COVID-19. Profiled with immunoSEQ multiplex PCR; TCRdb holds only in-frame clones, not every one. The data contain under 300,000 clones, about 87% of them seen just once; the ten biggest clones take up 2.5% to 3.5%. Sequencing was done on a sample of PBMCs or T cells enriched from blood (not recorded which). The receptors derive from a woman aged 45 to 65 who had recovered from COVID-19.

The chain uses TRBV5-4 and TRBJ1-4; 7 nucleotides line up with TRBD1. Looked up from germline, CDR1 is SGHNT and CDR2 is YYREEE (reference sequence). V gave up 4 bases and J gave up 7 bases; unmatched junction bases: 7. CDR3 length: 14 residues. The CDR3: CASSAGQDPEKLFF. The DNA for the CDR3 is TGTGCCAGCAGCGCCGGACAGGACCCTGAAAAACTGTTTTTT.

The chain links TRBV4-1 to TRBJ1-5; tentative D call: TRBD1 (6 bases). V lost 1 base and J lost 2, with 12 bases in between. Germline V gives CDR1 MGHRA, CDR2 YSYEKL. The CDR3 sequence is 16 residues long. The CDR3 reads CASSQVVQGGNQPQHF. The CDR3 DNA is TGCGCCAGCAGCCAAGTTGTACAGGGCGGCAATCAGCCCCAGCATTTT.

The CDR3 region is CATLRAQGLTEAFF. The CDR3 coding sequence is TGTGCCACCCTGAGGGCACAGGGCTTGACTGAAGCTTTCTTT. The chain has TRBV7-2 and TRBJ1-1; possible D gene TRBD1, 6 bases. CDR1 and CDR2 (germline): SGHTA, FQGNSA. V was clipped by 10 bases and J by 5 bases, with 20 bases between them. The CDR3 runs to 14 residues.

V usage is TRBV7-9 and J usage is TRBJ2-5; D possibly corresponds to TRBD2 (6 bases). Trimming pared 5 bases from V and 5 bases from J, leaving 12 bases between. The CDR3 totals 13 residues. CDR1 SEHNR and CDR2 FQNEAQ come from the germline V gene (reference sequence). The CDR3 coding sequence is TGTGCCAGCAGCGTGTGGACTACCGAGACCCAGTACTTC. This sequence encodes CASSVWTTETQYF.

The V and J genes are TRBV9 and TRBJ2-5; 7 bases agree with TRBD2. The germline CDR1 and CDR2 sequences are SGDLS and YYNGEE. The V and J ends lost 0 bases and 5 bases, in that order; junction bases with no gene match: 10. There are 16 residues in the CDR3. Here the CDR3 DNA reads TGTGCCAGCAGCGTAGGACGTCGCGGGAGCCGCGAGACCCAGTACTTC. This codes for CASSVGRRGSRETQYF. The full variable domain, its missing parts supplied by reference TRBV9 and TRBJ2-5, is DSGVTQTPKHLITATGQRVTLRCSPRSGDLSVYWYQQSLDQGLQFLIQYYNGEERAKGNILERFSAQQFPDLHSELNLSSLELGDSALYFCASSVGRRGSRETQYFGPGTRLLVL.

The V gene is TRBV14, the J gene TRBJ2-5, with 8 positions matching TRBD2. The length of the CDR3 is 15 residues. Germline trimming cut 2 bases from V and 5 bases from J; bases unmatched to any gene: 7. Germline-derived CDR1 and CDR2 are SGHDN and FVKESK. The DNA for the CDR3 is TGTGCCAGCAGCCAACGGCCGGGACTAGGGGAGACCCAGTACTTC. This codes for CASSQRPGLGETQYF.

The chain has TRBV28 and TRBJ1-6, with 8 nucleotides matching TRBD1. Per the germline V gene, CDR1 is MDHEN and CDR2 is SYDVKM. V lost 6 bases and J lost 6; bases outside the gene matches: 10. The CDR3 covers 16 residues. CDR3 sequence: CASRTRPTGVNSPLHF. DNA of the CDR3: TGTGCCAGCAGAACCCGGCCGACAGGGGTTAATTCACCCCTCCACTTT.

The genes are TRBV7-2 and TRBJ1-5; D remains unclear. This CDR3 contains 15 residues. Germline V CDR1 and CDR2: SGHTA, FQGNSA. V was clipped by 1 base and J by 2 bases, with 9 bases between them. DNA for the CDR3: TGTGCCAGCAGCTTAGAAATAATCGGCAATCAGCCCCAGCATTTT. Translating it yields CASSLEIIGNQPQHF.